This TCR beta chain was found in a study of cytomegalovirus exposure and HLA in healthy donors. Study findings and constraints: The study labeled roughly 160 TCR beta chains cytomegalovirus-associated. In a later analysis, productive TCRs from donors in an Asian-associated ancestry cluster reportedly carried fewer N-insertions than the cohort mean. Most of the TCR beta V segments (in an earlier analysis) were productive either about 87% or about 30% of the time.

This CDR3 comprises 17 residues. The ends lost 0 bases at V and 3 bases at J; junction bases unmatched: 5. Germline V gene lookup returns CDR1 LGHNA and CDR2 YSLEER. This clone was seen a few times. Its antigen remains unknown. Primers: 60 Vbeta forward and 13 Jbeta reverse. Clones were read by immunoSEQ multiplex PCR, and TCRdb kept only the in-frame ones, dropping some. Of roughly 100,000 clones in the sample, around 75% were seen once. This TCR came from a man aged 35-49 years in good health and CMV-seronegative. The V and J genes are TRBV4-3 and TRBJ2-2, with 9 bases identical to TRBD2. Input material: PBMCs. Written as DNA, the CDR3 is TGCGCCAGCAGCCAAGATAGTAGCGGGGGTTACACCGGGGAGCTGTTTTTT. It is translated as CASSQDSSGGYTGELFF.